This TCR beta chain was captured by sequencing in a study of post-analysis software for immune sequencing data. Overall study findings and caveats: TRBV segments more frequent in patients than in controls numbered about 5 and included TRBV5-6, TRBV5-1 and TRBV20-1.

J gave up 4 bases and V 7 bases, and 4 bases lay outside the gene matches. The germline V gene has CDR1 SGHTS and CDR2 YDEGEE. The CDR3 is made up of 13 amino acids. This clonotype was detected ten times or more. Its specificity is not known. Unique molecular identifiers tagged the TCR beta cDNA libraries. TCRdb redid the calling of the PCR reads with MiXCR, one entry per CDR3 protein. This sample has about 260,000 distinct CDR3 sequences, with 36% found just once. The sequencing input was blood. This TCR came from a girl aged 10-17 years with multiple sclerosis. This chain uses TRBV5-8 with TRBJ1-4; TRBD1 matches 7 bases. The CDR3 is CASGRDSNEKLFF. The CDR3 nucleotides read TGTGCCAGCGGCCGGGACAGTAATGAAAAACTGTTTTTT. The whole variable domain, remainder taken from reference TRBV5-8 and TRBJ1-4, is EAGVTQSPTHLIKTRGQQATLRCSPISGHTSVYWYQQALGLGLQFLLWYDEGEERNRGNFPPRFSGRQFPNYSSELNVNALELEDSALYLCASGRDSNEKLFFGSGTQLSVL.